Sequencing of this T cell receptor (beta chain) was carried out in a study of shared clonotypes between healthy human individuals (dated by TCRdb to the early 2020s). Background on the whole study: A few men and a couple of women, aged 18 to 49 years, made up the cohort. Per donor, three plates each were used for CD4 naive and CD4 memory, two for CD8 naive, and one for CD8 memory. Blood TCR repertoires of roughly 5 healthy adults were deeply sequenced to estimate repertoire size and the extent of clonotype sharing between individuals. Libraries were prepared and TCR repertoires were sequenced by different laboratories using diverse techniques, in order to increase sequencing depth and limit assay-specific biases. Leukapheresis yielded between about 0.85 and 10 billion PBMCs per donor.

Donors were healthy HIV-negative adults with no recently reported acute infections or vaccinations. Every donor was a Caucasian adult living in Nashville, Tennessee, USA. CD4+ T cells were enriched through magnetic negative selection, after which naive cells were positively selected on CD45RA and the remaining negative fraction served as the memory subset. Blood was collected by leukapheresis, and PBMCs were isolated by Ficoll-Histopaque density gradient centrifugation and then cryopreserved in liquid nitrogen vapor phase. Purity and quantity of every magnetically sorted T cell population were checked by analytical flow cytometry. Genomic DNA was isolated from each sorted fraction and quantified by UV absorbance on a Nanodrop 2000c. Using the deep immunoSEQ assay, multiplex PCR amplified TCR CDR3 regions from genomic DNA. Extracted genomic DNA from each cell subset was distributed evenly across all wells of several immunoSEQ 96-well plates, and each plate was treated as a replicate. For sorted subsets, around 200 ng genomic DNA, equal to 30,000 or so T cell genomes, was loaded into each replicate PCR. Purified libraries were measured with a Qubit 3.0 fluorometer, size-checked on a Bioanalyzer 2100, and measured again with the KAPA Library Quantification kit. A separate single-read 150-cycle Illumina NextSeq 550 flow cell was used to sequence each immunoSEQ 96-well plate. The paper's data handling went like this. The immunoSEQ output contained only junctional sequences without quality scores, so filtering could not match that applied to full-length reads. To assign V/J genes and CDR3, sequences were annotated using PyIR, a Python wrapper for IgBLAST v1.9, with IMGT germline references. Reads with weak V/J assignments (E-value above 1e-6), missing CDR3, stop codons, out-of-frame junctions, or ambiguous translated residues were removed. A V3J clonotype was defined by an identical inferred V gene, J gene, and CDR3 amino acid sequence. Percentage overlap between repertoires was calculated by dividing the number of shared unique clonotypes by the size of the smaller repertoire. Three approaches were used to assess repertoire richness: RTK rarefaction, the Chao1 estimator, and Recon v2.1 estimates of unobserved clonotypes. For all TCRbeta clonotypes obtained by the gDNA method from a handful of donors, generation probabilities were computed with OLGA. The table comes from immuneACCESS by way of TCRdb, which keeps in-frame sequences with V and J called. Part of the clones is missing from these tables; in studies checked, under half for an unresolved V gene and the rest for unknown reasons. V, J and clone size derive from that table, while D and trimming were established from the DNA sequence. This sample is represented by 950,000 to 1,100,000 clones; roughly 75% of them were singletons. Approximately 1.5% of the sample comes from the top ten.

Broad study findings and their caveats: Based on pairwise subsampling, the degree of clonotype sharing among donors was expected to be affected by sequencing depth. Compared with non-shared clonotypes, the clonotypes found in all four sorted-subset donors had higher generation probabilities. Sampling was restricted to blood, and TCR repertoires in tissue are likely to differ from TCR repertoires in blood. Sharing across a handful of donors was observed for around 5% of naive CD4, over 3% of naive CD8, 2% to 2.5% of memory CD4, and less than 0.45% of memory CD8 clonotypes. The genetic and exposure-history diversity represented was limited by the small number of donors. Larger estimated clonotype richness was generally found for naive subsets than for memory subsets. Incomplete sequencing was indicated by rarefaction of sorted-subset datasets, despite the large sequencing depth.

With respect to this clone: Its antigen is not yet known. No base qualities exist here, and no much larger clone lies one base off it.

The germline V gene sets CDR1 to SNHLY and CDR2 to FYNNEI. From cysteine to phenylalanine, the CDR3 is 15 amino acids long. The sequence is cut down to CDR3 DNA, 45 bases in frame from base 1. After removal of 10 bases from V and 4 bases from J, the junction retains 13 bases not matched to a gene. The chain is encoded by TRBV2 joined to TRBJ2-1; 7 central nucleotides agree with TRBD2. This receptor was taken from a young man in good health. Sequenced sample: memory CD4+ T cells sorted from blood. What the cell subset or site label conveys for this sample: CD45RA-negative fraction. The CDR3 region has the sequence CAIRDYLLSYNEQFF. The sequence in DNA is TGTGCCATCCGGGACTACCTTCTTTCTTACAATGAGCAGTTCTTC. The full variable domain, completed from the reference TRBV2 and TRBJ2-1 proteins outside the CDR3, reads EPEVTQTPSHQVTQMGQEVILRCVPISNHLYFYWYRQILGQKVEFLVSFYNNEISEKSEIFDDQFSVERPDGSNFTLKIRSTKLEDSAMYFCAIRDYLLSYNEQFFGPGTRLTVL.